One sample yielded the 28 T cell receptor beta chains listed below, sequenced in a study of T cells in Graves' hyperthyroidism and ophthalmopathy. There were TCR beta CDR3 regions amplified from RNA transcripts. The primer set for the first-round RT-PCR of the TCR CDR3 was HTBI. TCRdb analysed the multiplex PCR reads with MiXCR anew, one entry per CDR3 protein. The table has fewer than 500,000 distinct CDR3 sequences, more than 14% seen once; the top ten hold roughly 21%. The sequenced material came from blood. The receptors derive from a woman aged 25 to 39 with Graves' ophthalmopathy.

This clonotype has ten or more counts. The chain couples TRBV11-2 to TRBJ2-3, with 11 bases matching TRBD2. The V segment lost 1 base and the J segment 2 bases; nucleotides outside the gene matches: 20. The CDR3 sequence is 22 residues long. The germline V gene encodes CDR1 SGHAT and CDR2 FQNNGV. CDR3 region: CASSLVFPSVILAGGDTDTQYF. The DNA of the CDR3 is TGTGCCAGCAGCTTAGTTTTCCCTTCTGTGATCCTAGCGGGGGGTGACACAGATACGCAGTATTTT.

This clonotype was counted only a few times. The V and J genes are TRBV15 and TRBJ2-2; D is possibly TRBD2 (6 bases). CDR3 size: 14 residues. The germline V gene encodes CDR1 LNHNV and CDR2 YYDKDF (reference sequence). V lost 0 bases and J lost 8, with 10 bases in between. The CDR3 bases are TGTGCCACCAGCAGAGATCGGGGGTTAGGGGAGCTGTTTTTT. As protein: CATSRDRGLGELFF.

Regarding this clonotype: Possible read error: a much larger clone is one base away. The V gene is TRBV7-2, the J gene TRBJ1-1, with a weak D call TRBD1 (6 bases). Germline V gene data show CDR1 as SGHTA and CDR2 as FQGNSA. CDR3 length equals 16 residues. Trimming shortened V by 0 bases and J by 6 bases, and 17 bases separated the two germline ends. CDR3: CASSLAGGSHLSEAFF. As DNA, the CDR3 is TGTGCCAGCAGCTTAGCAGGGGGATCACATTTGTCTGAAGCTTTCTTT.

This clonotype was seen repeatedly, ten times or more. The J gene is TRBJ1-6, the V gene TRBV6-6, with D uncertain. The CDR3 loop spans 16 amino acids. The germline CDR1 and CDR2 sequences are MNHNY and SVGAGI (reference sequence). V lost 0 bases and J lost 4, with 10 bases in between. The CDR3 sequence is CASSYSRQVYNSPLHF. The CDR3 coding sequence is TGTGCCAGCAGTTACTCGAGGCAGGTGTATAATTCACCCCTCCACTTT.

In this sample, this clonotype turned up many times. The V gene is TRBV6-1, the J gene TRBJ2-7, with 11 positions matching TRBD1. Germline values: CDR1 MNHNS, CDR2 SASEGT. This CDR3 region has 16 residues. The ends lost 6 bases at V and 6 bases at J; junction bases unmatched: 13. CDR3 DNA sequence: TGTGCCAGCAGATTCGGGACAGGGGGGCTTACTACCGAGCAGTACTTC. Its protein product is CASRFGTGGLTTEQYF.

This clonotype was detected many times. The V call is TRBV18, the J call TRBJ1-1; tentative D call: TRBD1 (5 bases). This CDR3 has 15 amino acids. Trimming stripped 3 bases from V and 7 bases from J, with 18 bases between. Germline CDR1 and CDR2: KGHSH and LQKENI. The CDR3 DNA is TGTGCCAGCTCACCCCGGGACCCCCCCGTGATTGAAGCTTTCTTT. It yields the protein CASSPRDPPVIEAFF.

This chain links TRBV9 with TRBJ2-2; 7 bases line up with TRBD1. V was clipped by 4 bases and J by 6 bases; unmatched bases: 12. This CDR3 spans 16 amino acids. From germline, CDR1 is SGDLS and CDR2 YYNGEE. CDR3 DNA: TGTGCCAGCAGCTTTACAGGGGTCAAAAGTTCCGGGGAGCTGTTTTTT. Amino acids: CASSFTGVKSSGELFF.

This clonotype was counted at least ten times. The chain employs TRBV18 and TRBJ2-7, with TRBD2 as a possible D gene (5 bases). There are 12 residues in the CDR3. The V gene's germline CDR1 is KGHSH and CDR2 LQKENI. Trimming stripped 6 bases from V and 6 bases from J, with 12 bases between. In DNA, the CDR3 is TGTGCCAGCTCCGTTTTGGCGGGCGAGCAGTACTTC. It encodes CASSVLAGEQYF.

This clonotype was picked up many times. The CDR3 sequence: CAKGGYRADRQPQHF. In DNA form, the CDR3 reads TGTGCTAAAGGGGGGTACAGGGCAGATCGTCAGCCCCAGCATTTT. The chain links TRBV11-3 to TRBJ1-5, with a tentative D call TRBD1 (6 bases). The CDR3 runs to 15 residues. CDR1 is SGHNT and CDR2 is YENEEA in the germline V gene.

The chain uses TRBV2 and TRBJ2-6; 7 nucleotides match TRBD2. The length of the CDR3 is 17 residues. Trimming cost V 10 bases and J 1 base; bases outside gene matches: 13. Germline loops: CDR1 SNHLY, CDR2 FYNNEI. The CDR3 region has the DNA TGTGCCACCCCCCCGGGGGGTGTTAGGTCTGGGGCCAACGTCCTGACTTTC. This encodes CATPPGGVRSGANVLTF.

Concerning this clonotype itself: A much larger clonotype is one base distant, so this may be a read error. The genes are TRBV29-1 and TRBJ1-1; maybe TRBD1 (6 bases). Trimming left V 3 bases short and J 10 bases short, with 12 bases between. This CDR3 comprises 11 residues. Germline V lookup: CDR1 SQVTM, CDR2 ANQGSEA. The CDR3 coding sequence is TGCAGCGTTGACAGGGGAGGTGGAGCTTTCTTT. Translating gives CSVDRGGGAFF.

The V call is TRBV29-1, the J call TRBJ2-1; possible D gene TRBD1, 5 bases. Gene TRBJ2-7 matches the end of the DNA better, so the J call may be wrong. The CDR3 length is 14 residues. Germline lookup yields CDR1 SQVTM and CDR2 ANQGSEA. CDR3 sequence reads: CSVEEGRVGNEQYF. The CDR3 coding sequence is TGCAGCGTTGAAGAGGGCAGGGTGGGCAATGAGCAGTACTTC.

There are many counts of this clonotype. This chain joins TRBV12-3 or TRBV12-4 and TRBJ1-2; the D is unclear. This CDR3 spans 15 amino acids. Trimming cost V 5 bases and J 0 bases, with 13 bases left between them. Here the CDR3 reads CASSTRTEANYGYTF. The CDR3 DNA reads TGTGCCAGCAGTACAAGGACGGAAGCTAACTATGGCTACACCTTC.

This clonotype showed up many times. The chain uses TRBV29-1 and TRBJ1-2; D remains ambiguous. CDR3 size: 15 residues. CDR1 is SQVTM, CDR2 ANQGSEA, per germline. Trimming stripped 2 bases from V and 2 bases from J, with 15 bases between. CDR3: CSVETVGRRNYGYTF. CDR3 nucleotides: TGCAGCGTTGAAACGGTCGGGCGCCGGAACTATGGCTACACCTTC.

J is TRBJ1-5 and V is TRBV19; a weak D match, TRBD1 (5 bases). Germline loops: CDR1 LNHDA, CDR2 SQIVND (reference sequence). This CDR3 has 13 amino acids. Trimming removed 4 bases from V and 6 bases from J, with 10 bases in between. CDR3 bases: TGTGCCAGTAGTACCTCGAGGGGTCAGCCCCAGCATTTT. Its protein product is CASSTSRGQPQHF. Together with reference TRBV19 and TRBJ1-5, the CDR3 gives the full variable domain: DGGITQSPKYLFRKEGQNVTLSCEQNLNHDAMYWYRQDPGQGLRLIYYSQIVNDFQKGDIAEGYSVSREKKESFPLTVTSAQKNPTAFYLCASSTSRGQPQHFGDGTRLSIL.

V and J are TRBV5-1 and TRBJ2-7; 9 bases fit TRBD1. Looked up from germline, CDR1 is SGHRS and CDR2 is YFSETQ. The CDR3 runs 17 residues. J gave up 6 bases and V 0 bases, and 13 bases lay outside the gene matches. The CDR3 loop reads CASSLAVFGTGTFEQYF. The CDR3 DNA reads TGCGCCAGCAGCTTGGCCGTCTTTGGGACAGGGACTTTCGAGCAGTACTTC. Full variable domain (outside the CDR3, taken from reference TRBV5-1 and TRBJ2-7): KAGVTQTPRYLIKTRGQQVTLSCSPISGHRSVSWYQQTPGQGLQFLFEYFSETQRNKGNFPGRFSGRQFSNSRSEMNVSTLELGDSALYLCASSLAVFGTGTFEQYFGPGTRLTVT.

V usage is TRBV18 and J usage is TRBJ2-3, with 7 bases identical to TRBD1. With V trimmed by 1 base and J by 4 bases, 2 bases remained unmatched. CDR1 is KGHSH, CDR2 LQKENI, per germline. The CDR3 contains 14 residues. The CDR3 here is CASSPQTGPDTQYF. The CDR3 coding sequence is TGTGCCAGCTCACCACAGACAGGGCCAGATACGCAGTATTTT.

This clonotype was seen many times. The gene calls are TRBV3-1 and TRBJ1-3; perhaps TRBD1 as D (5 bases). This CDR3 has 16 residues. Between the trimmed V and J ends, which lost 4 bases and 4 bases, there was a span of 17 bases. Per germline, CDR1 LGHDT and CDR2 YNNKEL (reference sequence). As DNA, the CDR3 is TGTGCCAGCAGCCTCTCCTCAGGGCAGGGAGGAAACACCATATATTTT. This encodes CASSLSSGQGGNTIYF.

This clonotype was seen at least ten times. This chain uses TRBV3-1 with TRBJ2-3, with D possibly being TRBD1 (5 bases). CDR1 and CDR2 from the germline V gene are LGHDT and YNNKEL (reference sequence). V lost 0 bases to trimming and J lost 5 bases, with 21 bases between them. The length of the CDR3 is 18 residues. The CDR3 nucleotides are TGTGCCAGCAGCCAAGATGGGGCTAGGACGTCTCAGGGAGATACGCAGTATTTT. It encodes CASSQDGARTSQGDTQYF.

The CDR3 nucleotides read TGTGCCAGCAAGGACAGCTCTGGGGCCAACGTCCTGACTTTC. Amino acids: CASKDSSGANVLTF. The J gene is TRBJ2-6, the V gene TRBV6-2 or TRBV6-3; weak D call: TRBD1 (6 bases). CDR3 length equals 14 residues. V lost 7 bases to trimming and J lost 0 bases, with 7 bases between them. Germline lookup yields CDR1 MNHEY and CDR2 SVGEGT.

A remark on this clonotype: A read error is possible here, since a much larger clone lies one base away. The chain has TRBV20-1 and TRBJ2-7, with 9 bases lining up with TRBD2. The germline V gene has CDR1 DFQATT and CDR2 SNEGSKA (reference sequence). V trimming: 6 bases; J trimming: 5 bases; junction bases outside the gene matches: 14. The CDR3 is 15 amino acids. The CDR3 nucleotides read TGCAGTGCCCCCTCCACTGGCGGGGGGGCCAACGAGCAGTACTTC. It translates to CSAPSTGGGANEQYF.

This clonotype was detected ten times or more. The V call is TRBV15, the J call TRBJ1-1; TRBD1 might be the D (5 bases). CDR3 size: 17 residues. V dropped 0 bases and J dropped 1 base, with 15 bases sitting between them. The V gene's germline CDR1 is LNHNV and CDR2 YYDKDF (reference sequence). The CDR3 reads CATSREIAGNANTEAFF. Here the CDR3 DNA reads TGTGCCACCAGCAGAGAAATCGCAGGGAATGCGAACACTGAAGCTTTCTTT.

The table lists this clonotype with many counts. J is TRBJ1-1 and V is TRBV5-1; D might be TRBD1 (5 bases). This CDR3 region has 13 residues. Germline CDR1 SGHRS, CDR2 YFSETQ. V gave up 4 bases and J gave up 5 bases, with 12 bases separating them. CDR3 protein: CASSKQAQTEAFF. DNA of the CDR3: TGCGCCAGCAGCAAACAGGCCCAGACTGAAGCTTTCTTT.

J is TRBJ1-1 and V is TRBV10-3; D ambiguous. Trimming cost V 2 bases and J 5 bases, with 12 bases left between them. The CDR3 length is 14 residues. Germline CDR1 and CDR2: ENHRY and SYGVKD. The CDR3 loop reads CAISEIGGRTEAFF. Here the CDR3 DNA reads TGTGCCATCAGTGAGATTGGAGGGAGAACTGAAGCTTTCTTT.

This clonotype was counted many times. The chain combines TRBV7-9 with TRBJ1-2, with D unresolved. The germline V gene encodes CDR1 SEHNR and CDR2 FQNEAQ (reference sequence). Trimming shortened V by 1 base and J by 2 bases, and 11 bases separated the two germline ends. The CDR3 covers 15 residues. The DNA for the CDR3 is TGTGCCAGCAGCTTAGATCAGGTCGACAACTATGGCTACACCTTC. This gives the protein CASSLDQVDNYGYTF.

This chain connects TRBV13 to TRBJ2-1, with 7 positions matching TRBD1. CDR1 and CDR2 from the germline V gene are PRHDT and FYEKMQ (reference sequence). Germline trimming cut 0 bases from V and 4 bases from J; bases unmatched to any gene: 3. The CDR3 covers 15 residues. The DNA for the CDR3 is TGTGCCAGCAGCTTAGGTAGGGGGCCGTACAATGAGCAGTTCTTC. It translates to CASSLGRGPYNEQFF.

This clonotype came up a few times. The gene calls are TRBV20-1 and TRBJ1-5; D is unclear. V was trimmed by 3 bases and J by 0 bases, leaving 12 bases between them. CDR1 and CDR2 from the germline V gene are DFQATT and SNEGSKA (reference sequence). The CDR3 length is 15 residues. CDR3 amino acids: CSASKGIYSNQPQHF. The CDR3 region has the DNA TGCAGTGCTAGCAAAGGAATTTATAGCAATCAGCCCCAGCATTTT.

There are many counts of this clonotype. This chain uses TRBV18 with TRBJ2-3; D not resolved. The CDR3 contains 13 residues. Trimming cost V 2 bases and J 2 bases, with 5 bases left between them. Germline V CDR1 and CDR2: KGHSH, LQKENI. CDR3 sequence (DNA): TGTGCCAGCTCACCAGGGGACACAGATACGCAGTATTTT. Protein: CASSPGDTDTQYF.